A selection of T cell receptor beta chains follows, all from one sample in a study of T cells after yellow fever vaccination. MiXCR, run by TCRdb on the 5' RACE reads, gives a single entry per CDR3 protein. The sample includes about 22,000 distinct CDR3 sequences, roughly 5% of them seen just once. Here the sequenced sample was PBMCs, either bulk or a sorted T-cell subset (CD4+, CD8+, memory, or dextramer-sorted; not recorded which), taken roughly 47 days after the first yellow fever vaccination. The receptor set was obtained from a man aged 18 to 29 who received the YFV17D yellow fever vaccine. Each CDR3 is given with its conserved first and last residue. A D gene is named only where the DNA matches it firmly. Some rows mark clone size as missing; the rest say once, few, many or name a class of expanded clone.

v_call	clone_size	d_call	j_call	cdr3_nt	cdr3_aa
TRBV6-1	.	.	TRBJ2-1	TGTGCCAGCATCCGGGCCTTGTTCCATGAGCAGTTCTTC	CASIRALFHEQFF
TRBV7-2	many	.	TRBJ1-1	TGTGCCAGCAGCTTGGACCGAAACACTGAAGCTTTCTTT	CASSLDRNTEAFF
TRBV6-5	many	TRBD2	TRBJ2-3	TGTGCCAGCACCCCAGGGACTAACACAGATACGCAGTATTTT	CASTPGTNTDTQYF
TRBV28	many	.	TRBJ1-2	TGTGCCAGCAGTTTTAGGGACTATGGCTACACCTTC	CASSFRDYGYTF
TRBV4-3	many	.	TRBJ1-5	TGCGCCAGCAGCCTAACAACAGGGAGATATCAGCCCCAGCATTTT	CASSLTTGRYQPQHF
TRBV10-3	many	TRBD2	TRBJ2-2	TGTGCCATCAGTGTCACGGGGGGACTTAACACCGGGGAGCTGTTTTTT	CAISVTGGLNTGELFF
TRBV7-2	many	TRBD1	TRBJ1-2	TGTGCCAGCAGTCCGGACAGGAGAAGTGGTGGCTACACCTTC	CASSPDRRSGGYTF
TRBV7-9	many	.	TRBJ2-3	TGTGCCAGCAGCTCCAGCGGGCCCGCAGATACGCAGTATTTT	CASSSSGPADTQYF
TRBV6-1	many	.	TRBJ2-6	TGTGCCAGCACCCGAGGGGGGGCCAACGTCCTGACTTTC	CASTRGGANVLTF
TRBV7-2	many	.	TRBJ1-2	TGTGCCAGCAGCTTAGCGCGCAGCCATGCCTATGGCTACACCTTC	CASSLARSHAYGYTF
TRBV20-1	many	.	TRBJ1-1	TGCAGTGCCCCCAACGGTAGGGGCCGGAACACTGAAGCTTTCTTT	CSAPNGRGRNTEAFF
TRBV5-1	many	.	TRBJ2-3	TGCGCCAGCAGCCGGGGGGCGGGCACAGATACGCAGTATTTT	CASSRGAGTDTQYF
TRBV7-2	many	.	TRBJ2-5	TGTGCCAGCAGCCCCACCCCTCTCGGGGTTGAGACCCAGTACTTC	CASSPTPLGVETQYF
TRBV7-2	many	TRBD1	TRBJ2-1	TGTGCCAGCAGCTTAAGGCCGGGACAGGGGGTTATGGATGAGCAGTTCTTC	CASSLRPGQGVMDEQFF
TRBV7-2	many	TRBD1	TRBJ1-3	TGTGCCAGCAGCTTTTCCAGGGGGTTTGCTGGAAACACCATATATTTT	CASSFSRGFAGNTIYF
TRBV20-1	many	.	TRBJ2-1	TGCAGTGCTAGAACCGGGATATCCTCGGGTGAGCAGTTCTTC	CSARTGISSGEQFF
TRBV20-1	many	.	TRBJ2-1	TGCAGTGCCTTAACTAGCCAACGCTACAATGAGCAGTTCTTC	CSALTSQRYNEQFF
TRBV7-3	many	TRBD1	TRBJ1-2	TGTGCCAGCAGCTCTTGGACAGGGTCAAACTATGGCTACACCTTC	CASSSWTGSNYGYTF
TRBV12-3/TRBV12-4	many	.	TRBJ2-2	TGTGCCAGCAGCCCGCCCCCAGGAGAAACCGGGGAGCTGTTTTTT	CASSPPPGETGELFF
TRBV18	many	TRBD2	TRBJ2-7	TGTGCCAGCTCACCCCAGCGGGGTTCAGACGAGCAGTACTTC	CASSPQRGSDEQYF
TRBV20-1	many	.	TRBJ2-7	TGCAGTGTGAAGCGGAGGACTTACGAGCAGTACTTC	CSVKRRTYEQYF
TRBV13	many	TRBD2	TRBJ2-6	TGTGCCAGCAGCGCCCTGACTAGCGGGGCCAACGTCCTGACTTTC	CASSALTSGANVLTF
TRBV20-1	many	.	TRBJ1-1	TGCAGTGCTCGCCGGGCCCCCGCCCAGCCTGAAGCTTTCTTT	CSARRAPAQPEAFF
TRBV6-2/TRBV6-3	many	TRBD1	TRBJ1-5	TGTGCCAGCAGTCGAAGAGACAGGGGTCAGCCCCAGCATTTT	CASSRRDRGQPQHF
TRBV5-5	many	.	TRBJ1-2	TGTGCCAGCAGCTTCAACGCGGGGTATGGCTACACCTTC	CASSFNAGYGYTF
TRBV2	many	.	TRBJ2-1	TGTGCCAGCACCACCGCCTCGGACAATGAGCAGTTCTTC	CASTTASDNEQFF
TRBV19	many	.	TRBJ1-4	TGTGCCAGTACCCTAGGGGTCGCGAGTGAAAAACTGTTTTTT	CASTLGVASEKLFF
TRBV11-1	many	TRBD1	TRBJ1-1	TGTGCCAGCAGCAGGGACAGGCAAGAAGCTTTCTTT	CASSRDRQEAFF
TRBV7-8	.	TRBD2	TRBJ2-3	TGTGCCAGCAGCATACTTTTACTAGCGGGGCCCACAGATACGCAGTATTTT	CASSILLLAGPTDTQYF
TRBV7-3	many	TRBD2	TRBJ2-1	TGTGCCAGCAGCTTAACTAGCGGGGCGGCCTACAATGAGCAGTTCTTC	CASSLTSGAAYNEQFF
TRBV3-1	many	.	TRBJ1-2	TGTGCCAGCAGCCCCGCGGCTGGGGCGCGGGGCTACACCTTC	CASSPAAGARGYTF
TRBV4-1	medium-sized	.	TRBJ2-3	TGCGCCAGCAGCCAAGTTAGCGAGGGCACAGATACGCAGTATTTT	CASSQVSEGTDTQYF
TRBV5-1	many	.	TRBJ2-3	TGCGCCAGCAAACCAGGAGGGACCCACACAGATACGCAGTATTTT	CASKPGGTHTDTQYF
TRBV6-2/TRBV6-3	few	TRBD1	TRBJ2-1	TGTGCCAGCAGTACAAGCCCGGACAGGGGGAGGGAGTTCTTC	CASSTSPDRGREFF
TRBV25-1	many	.	TRBJ2-7	TGTGCCAGCAGTGAGCACGGGGGCCCAAGGTACGAGCAGTACTTC	CASSEHGGPRYEQYF
TRBV21-1	many	.	TRBJ2-5	TGTGCCAGCAGCAAAGTTGGGCTAGCGGACCTGTACCAAGAGACCCAGTACTTC	CASSKVGLADLYQETQYF
TRBV7-2	many	TRBD1	TRBJ2-7	TGTGCCAGCAGCCGGACAGGGGCGGACTACGAGCAGTACTTC	CASSRTGADYEQYF
TRBV11-2	many	.	TRBJ1-2	TGTGCCAGCAGCCCCTTGGTGAGCGGGCGCGGTTATGGCTACACCTTC	CASSPLVSGRGYGYTF
TRBV2	many	.	TRBJ2-7	TGTGCCAGCAGTGAGAACGCCTACGAGCAGTACTTC	CASSENAYEQYF
TRBV7-2	many	TRBD2	TRBJ2-7	TGTGCCAGCAGCGGGACTAGCGGGGCACACTACGAGCAGTACTTC	CASSGTSGAHYEQYF
TRBV5-1	many	.	TRBJ1-6	TGCGCCAGCAGCTTGGATACAGATTCACCCCTCCACTTT	CASSLDTDSPLHF
TRBV2	many	TRBD1	TRBJ1-4	TGTGCCAGCAGTGACGGGACAGGGGAAAAACTGTTTTTT	CASSDGTGEKLFF
TRBV7-9	medium-sized	.	TRBJ2-4	TGTGCCAGCAGCTTAAGAGGGGCCAAAAACATTCAGTACTTC	CASSLRGAKNIQYF
TRBV7-3	many	TRBD2	TRBJ2-1	TGTGCCAGCAGCCCTCGGTTAGCGGGGGGGGATGAGCAGTTCTTC	CASSPRLAGGDEQFF
TRBV10-2	many	TRBD1	TRBJ2-2	TGCGCCAGCAGGGACGGACAGGGATCCACCGGGGAGCTGTTTTTT	CASRDGQGSTGELFF
TRBV5-1	medium-sized	.	TRBJ2-3	TGCGCCAGCAGCTTAGAGGGTACAGATACGCAGTATTTT	CASSLEGTDTQYF
TRBV20-1	many	TRBD1	TRBJ1-2	TGCAGTGCTAGAGAATTTGGGACAGGGGATTATGGCTACACCTTC	CSAREFGTGDYGYTF
TRBV18	many	.	TRBJ2-7	TGTGCCAGCTCACTTGGACCGGAGCAGTACTTC	CASSLGPEQYF
TRBV20-1	few	TRBD1	TRBJ1-4	TGCAGTGCTAGGCGACAGGGGAATGAAAAACTGTTTTTT	CSARRQGNEKLFF
TRBV20-1	.	.	TRBJ2-2	TGCAGTGCTAGACCCCCCATAGGGGCAGGGGGGACCGGGGAGCTGTTTTTT	CSARPPIGAGGTGELFF
TRBV20-1	many	TRBD2	TRBJ2-2	TGCAGTGCTAAGCGGGGGGACCCCGGGGAGCTGTTTTTT	CSAKRGDPGELFF
TRBV18	many	.	TRBJ2-7	TGTGCCAGCTCACCGGCGGGCACCGCTTACGAGCAGTACTTC	CASSPAGTAYEQYF
TRBV7-2	many	.	TRBJ1-5	TGTGCCAGCAGCACGGATCCCAATCAGCCCCAGCATTTT	CASSTDPNQPQHF
TRBV29-1	many	.	TRBJ1-4	TGCAGCGTTGAGGCGGATAATGAAAAACTGTTTTTT	CSVEADNEKLFF
TRBV6-1	many	.	TRBJ2-7	TGTGCCAGCAGCCGGGCTGGACGGAGCTCCTACGAGCAGTACTTC	CASSRAGRSSYEQYF